The 30 T cell receptor beta chains listed next were all sequenced from one sample in a study of T cell responses to AZD1222 COVID-19 vaccine. Repertoires were generated with immunoSEQ multiplex PCR, while TCRdb's copy carries only in-frame clones and drops some. The table lists approximately 100,000 clones, roughly 89% of them singletons, with about 3% in the top ten. This sample comprised peripheral blood, obtained on day 0 of MenACWY control vaccination. These receptors came from an adult in good health.

This clone was detected only once. This rearrangement joins TRBV4-3 to TRBJ1-1; weak D call: TRBD1 (5 bases). V was clipped by 5 bases and J by 5 bases, with 15 bases between them. The CDR3 spans 14 residues. Germline V CDR1 and CDR2: LGHNA, YSLEER. DNA of the CDR3: TGCGCCAGCAGCTCCTGGGGGACGGGAACTGAAGCTTTCTTT. Its protein is CASSSWGTGTEAFF.

V is TRBV5-1 and J is TRBJ2-5; 7 bases map to TRBD1. CDR1 SGHRS and CDR2 YFSETQ come from the germline V gene. CDR3 length: 16 residues. Trimming took 3 bases from V and 0 from J; bases not matched to a gene: 8. CDR3 coding DNA: TGCGCCAGCAGCTGGGGCCCGGGACAGAACCAAGAGACCCAGTACTTC. Translating it yields CASSWGPGQNQETQYF. Full variable domain (rest looked up from reference TRBV5-1 and TRBJ2-5): KAGVTQTPRYLIKTRGQQVTLSCSPISGHRSVSWYQQTPGQGLQFLFEYFSETQRNKGNFPGRFSGRQFSNSRSEMNVSTLELGDSALYLCASSWGPGQNQETQYFGPGTRLLVL.

This chain connects TRBV9 to TRBJ2-3; 7 bases are a match to TRBD1. The CDR3 is 15 residues long. The V gene's germline CDR1 is SGDLS and CDR2 YYNGEE. V shed 2 bases, J shed 1 base, and the junction held 4 bases outside the gene matches. The CDR3 DNA is TGTGCCAGCAGCGTTATGGGACAGCGCACAGATACGCAGTATTTT. Its translation is CASSVMGQRTDTQYF.

The chain carries TRBV5-1 and TRBJ2-2, with a weak D call TRBD2 (5 bases). Germline CDR1 SGHRS, CDR2 YFSETQ. The germline V and J ends were trimmed by 4 bases and 1 base, with 14 bases remaining between them. The CDR3 runs 16 residues. Written as DNA, the CDR3 is TGCGCCAGCAGCCCCCTGATTGCGGGGAACACCGGGGAGCTGTTTTTT. This translates into CASSPLIAGNTGELFF.

This clone was detected only a few times. The chain recombines TRBV25-1 with TRBJ2-1; TRBD1 matches at 9 bases. From germline, CDR1 is MGHDK and CDR2 SYGVNS. The V segment lost 9 bases and the J segment 6 bases; nucleotides outside the gene matches: 9. CDR3 size: 14 residues. In nucleotides, the CDR3 is TGTGCCAGTCTTCCGGGACAGGGCCTCAATGAGCAGTTCTTC. This sequence encodes CASLPGQGLNEQFF.

CDR3 sequence reads: CASSHKESIPVYEQYF. In DNA, the CDR3 is TGTGCCAGCAGCCACAAGGAAAGTATCCCTGTATACGAGCAGTACTTC. V gene TRBV3-1 (or the pseudogene TRBV3-2) combines with J gene TRBJ2-7; D gene unclear. The CDR3 contains 16 residues. Trimming pared 3 bases from V and 4 bases from J, leaving 19 bases between. Germline V gene data show CDR1 as LGHDT and CDR2 as YNNKEL (reference sequence).

The CDR3 region has the DNA TGTGCCAGCAGCAACGGGCCGGCAACGCAGTACTTC. Protein: CASSNGPATQYF. This rearrangement joins TRBV6-5 to TRBJ2-7, with D unclear. CDR1 is MNHEY and CDR2 is SVGAGI in the germline V gene. The CDR3 has 12 residues. The ends were cut back, 6 bases at V and 9 bases at J, with 15 bases in the middle.

This clone was detected only once. The chain recombines TRBV29-1 with TRBJ2-7; TRBD2 aligns across 11 bases. Germline V gene sequence: CDR1 SQVTM, CDR2 ANQGSEA. V shed 7 bases and J 5 bases; nucleotides not matched to a gene: 1. The CDR3 is 11 amino acids. The CDR3 DNA follows: TGCAGCGCGGGACTAGCGGACGAGCAGTACTTC. Its translation: CSAGLADEQYF.

The chain couples TRBV6-2 or TRBV6-3 to TRBJ1-1; 8 nucleotides line up with TRBD1. CDR3 size: 15 residues. CDR1 is MNHEY, CDR2 SVGEGT, per germline. J lost 1 base, V lost 5 bases, and 6 bases had no gene match. In nucleotides, the CDR3 is TGTGCCAGCAGTACGCGACAGGGGCCGAACACTGAAGCTTTCTTT. Translating gives CASSTRQGPNTEAFF.

This chain links TRBV3-1 (or the pseudogene TRBV3-2) with TRBJ1-2, with 8 bases aligning to TRBD1. Germline-derived CDR1 and CDR2 are LGHDT and YNNKEL (reference sequence). The CDR3 runs to 15 residues. The ends lost 4 bases at V and 6 bases at J; junction bases unmatched: 10. Here the CDR3 DNA reads TGTGCCAGCAGCCGGACAGGGATGGGTGTGGATGGCTACACCTTC. This translates into CASSRTGMGVDGYTF.

This chain uses TRBV5-5 with TRBJ2-7, with D unresolved. The CDR3 consists of 13 residues. Between the trimmed V and J ends, which lost 4 bases and 1 base, there was a span of 9 bases. Germline V gene lookup returns CDR1 SGHKS and CDR2 YYEKEE (reference sequence). CDR3: CASSLDVSYEQYF. CDR3 coding DNA: TGTGCCAGCAGCCTCGACGTTTCCTACGAGCAGTACTTC. The whole variable domain, filled in from reference TRBV5-5 and TRBJ2-7, reads DAGVTQSPTHLIKTRGQQVTLRCSPISGHKSVSWYQQVLGQGPQFIFQYYEKEERGRGNFPDRFSARQFPNYSSELNVNALLLGDSALYLCASSLDVSYEQYFGPGTRLTVT.

The rearrangement joins TRBV7-9 to TRBJ1-1; D is possibly TRBD1 (6 bases). Germline assignment: CDR1 SEHNR and CDR2 FQNEAQ (reference sequence). The CDR3 is 15 amino acids. The V and J ends lost 5 bases and 9 bases respectively, with 22 bases between them. The CDR3 nucleotides are TGTGCCAGCAGCCCCAGTCAGGGGAGGCCTTTGAAAGCTTTCTTT. Translated, it gives CASSPSQGRPLKAFF.

The chain combines TRBV27 with TRBJ1-1, with 7 bases that match TRBD1. V was pared by 5 bases and J by 3 bases, with 9 bases of the junction left unmatched. This CDR3 has 15 residues. In germline, CDR1 is MNHEY, CDR2 SMNVEV (reference sequence). Here the CDR3 DNA reads TGTGCCAGCAGTCTCCGGACAGGTGGCCACACTGAAGCTTTCTTT. Translation gives CASSLRTGGHTEAFF.

This clone was observed a few times. The chain has TRBV2 and TRBJ2-1, with a tentative D call TRBD2 (7 bases). CDR3 size: 15 residues. Germline CDR1 and CDR2: SNHLY and FYNNEI. The V end lost 0 bases, the J end lost 9 bases, and 15 bases lay between the germline ends. The CDR3: CASSEALRGAVEQFF. The CDR3, as DNA: TGTGCCAGCAGTGAAGCGCTTCGGGGGGCCGTTGAGCAGTTCTTC.

The table lists this clone with a count of one. J is TRBJ2-3 and V is TRBV5-1; TRBD2 matches at 8 bases. CDR1 is SGHRS, CDR2 YFSETQ, per germline. The CDR3 runs 15 residues. With 0 bases clipped from V and 4 bases from J, the junction kept 4 bases outside the gene matches. The CDR3 DNA follows: TGCGCCAGCAGCTTGGGACGGGGGGGCTCAGATACGCAGTATTTT. It translates to CASSLGRGGSDTQYF.

The chain employs TRBV28 and TRBJ1-1, with D unresolved. Germline lookup yields CDR1 MDHEN and CDR2 SYDVKM. V was cut by 5 bases and J by 0 bases, with 10 bases left in between. This CDR3 region has 14 residues. This CDR3 reads CASSPVLLNTEAFF. The CDR3 bases are TGTGCCAGCAGTCCCGTACTGCTGAACACTGAAGCTTTCTTT.

This sequence joins TRBV18 and TRBJ2-1; 9 bases fit TRBD1. V shed 6 bases, J shed 2 bases, and the junction held 5 bases outside the gene matches. The CDR3 runs 15 residues. The V gene's germline CDR1 is KGHSH and CDR2 LQKENI. The CDR3 loop is CASSRGTGPYNEQFF. DNA of the CDR3: TGTGCCAGCTCGCGGGGGACAGGGCCCTACAATGAGCAGTTCTTC.

The chain joins TRBV12-3 or TRBV12-4 to TRBJ1-2; no reliable D call. Trimming left V 3 bases short and J 13 bases short, with 12 bases between. The CDR3 contains 11 residues. The CDR3 DNA reads as TGTGCCAGCAGTTTGGATAGCGAGGGCACCTTC. Translated: CASSLDSEGTF.

The chain combines TRBV5-1 with TRBJ2-1; 11 positions match TRBD1. Germline CDR1 is SGHRS and CDR2 is YFSETQ. Germline trimming cut 3 bases from V and 5 bases from J; bases unmatched to any gene: 4. The CDR3 runs 15 residues. The DNA of the CDR3 is TGCGCCAGCAGCTCGGACAGGGGGCTCCACAATGAGCAGTTCTTC. It encodes CASSSDRGLHNEQFF.

J is TRBJ2-7 and V is TRBV7-2, with TRBD1 as a possible D gene (5 bases). CDR3 size: 13 residues. Germline V gives CDR1 SGHTA, CDR2 FQGNSA. Trimming took 4 bases from V and 6 from J, leaving 13 bases between them. The CDR3 reads CASSSGFGREQYF. The CDR3 DNA reads as TGTGCCAGCAGCTCAGGGTTCGGTCGCGAGCAGTACTTC.

The CDR3 DNA sequence: TGTGCCAGCACCCCCGGGACTAGCGGTTCCAACGAGCAGTACTTC. Amino acid sequence: CASTPGTSGSNEQYF. The chain is built from TRBV27 and TRBJ2-7; TRBD2 matches 11 bases. J lost 5 bases, V lost 7 bases, and 10 bases had no gene match. The CDR3 covers 15 residues. In germline, CDR1 is MNHEY, CDR2 SMNVEV (reference sequence).

The rearrangement uses TRBV28 and TRBJ1-1; a weak D match, TRBD1 (5 bases). V lost 6 bases to trimming and J lost 4 bases, with 12 bases between them. The CDR3 totals 13 residues. Per germline, CDR1 MDHEN and CDR2 SYDVKM. CDR3 DNA sequence: TGTGCCAGCAGGACGGGGGTTCCCACTGAAGCTTTCTTT. Its translation is CASRTGVPTEAFF.

The DNA for the CDR3 is TGTGCCAGCAGTTACTCGGGCACGGACGGCTACACCTTC. This translates into CASSYSGTDGYTF. V gene TRBV6-5 combines with J gene TRBJ1-2; D remains unclear. The V and J ends lost 0 bases and 8 bases respectively, with 10 bases between them. Germline V CDR1 and CDR2: MNHEY, SVGAGI. The CDR3 consists of 13 residues.

The chain employs TRBV5-1 and TRBJ1-4; 7 bases fit TRBD1. The CDR3 has 17 residues. With V trimmed by 1 base and J by 5 bases, 11 bases remained unmatched. Germline assignment: CDR1 SGHRS and CDR2 YFSETQ. The CDR3 sequence is CASSLSPRTGGNEKLFF. The CDR3 DNA reads as TGCGCCAGCAGCTTGTCCCCCCGGACAGGAGGGAATGAAAAACTGTTTTTT.

The rearrangement links TRBV28 to TRBJ2-7; 7 bases fit TRBD1. With 4 bases clipped from V and 1 base from J, the junction kept 7 bases outside the gene matches. Looked up from germline, CDR1 is MDHEN and CDR2 is SYDVKM. This CDR3 contains 15 residues. The CDR3 here is CASSSRQGISYEQYF. CDR3 DNA: TGTGCCAGCAGTTCCAGACAGGGAATTTCCTACGAGCAGTACTTC.

A single count supports this clone. The J gene is TRBJ2-7, the V gene TRBV7-2; D is possibly TRBD2 (5 bases). V dropped 4 bases and J dropped 2 bases, with 12 bases sitting between them. CDR1 SGHTA and CDR2 FQGNSA come from the germline V gene. The length of the CDR3 is 14 residues. CDR3 amino acids: CASSSAGGPYEQYF. In DNA, the CDR3 is TGTGCCAGCAGCTCCGCGGGTGGCCCCTACGAGCAGTACTTC.

This chain links TRBV9 with TRBJ2-7; 7 bases are a match to TRBD2. V was clipped by 0 bases and J by 3 bases; unmatched bases: 6. The CDR3 runs to 15 residues. Germline lookup yields CDR1 SGDLS and CDR2 YYNGEE. The CDR3 region is CASSVGQGGVYEQYF. The CDR3 DNA reads TGTGCCAGCAGCGTAGGTCAGGGAGGGGTCTACGAGCAGTACTTC.

The chain joins TRBV20-1 to TRBJ2-7, with TRBD2 as a possible D gene (6 bases). The CDR3 totals 15 residues. Trimming removed 3 bases at V and 1 base at J, with 16 bases between. The V gene's germline CDR1 is DFQATT and CDR2 SNEGSKA (reference sequence). The CDR3 region is CSASRRGVRSYEQYF. In nucleotides, the CDR3 is TGCAGTGCTAGTAGGCGCGGGGTACGATCCTACGAGCAGTACTTC.

The chain recombines TRBV9 with TRBJ2-1, with no clear D. Germline values: CDR1 SGDLS, CDR2 YYNGEE. Deletions cut 0 bases from V and 4 bases from J, with 14 bases between. CDR3 length: 16 amino acids. The CDR3 protein is CASSVEGSPSYNEQFF. CDR3 bases: TGTGCCAGCAGCGTAGAAGGCAGCCCTTCTTACAATGAGCAGTTCTTC.

This chain links TRBV10-2 with TRBJ2-7; a weak D match, TRBD2 (5 bases). Germline CDR1 is WSHSY and CDR2 is SAAADI. V lost 5 bases to trimming and J lost 0 bases, with 14 bases between them. The length of the CDR3 is 15 residues. Written as DNA, the CDR3 is TGCGCCAGCAGTTCCCCAGAGAGGGACTCCTACGAGCAGTACTTC. Encoded protein: CASSSPERDSYEQYF.